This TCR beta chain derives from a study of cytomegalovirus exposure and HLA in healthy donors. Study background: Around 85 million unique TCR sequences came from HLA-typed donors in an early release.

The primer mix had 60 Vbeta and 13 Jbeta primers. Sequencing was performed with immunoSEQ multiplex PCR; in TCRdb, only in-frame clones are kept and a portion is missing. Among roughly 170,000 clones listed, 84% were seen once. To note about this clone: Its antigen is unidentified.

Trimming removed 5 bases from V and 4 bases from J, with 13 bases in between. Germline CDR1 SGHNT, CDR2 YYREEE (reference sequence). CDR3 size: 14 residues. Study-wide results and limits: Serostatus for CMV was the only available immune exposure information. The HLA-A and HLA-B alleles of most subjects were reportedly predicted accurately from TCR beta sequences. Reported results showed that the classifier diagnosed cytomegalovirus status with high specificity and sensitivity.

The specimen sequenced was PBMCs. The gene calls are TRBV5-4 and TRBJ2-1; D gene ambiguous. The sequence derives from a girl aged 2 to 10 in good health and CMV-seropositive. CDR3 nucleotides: TGTGCCAGCAGTTCCCCCTATGATTACAATGAGCAGTTCTTC. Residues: CASSSPYDYNEQFF.